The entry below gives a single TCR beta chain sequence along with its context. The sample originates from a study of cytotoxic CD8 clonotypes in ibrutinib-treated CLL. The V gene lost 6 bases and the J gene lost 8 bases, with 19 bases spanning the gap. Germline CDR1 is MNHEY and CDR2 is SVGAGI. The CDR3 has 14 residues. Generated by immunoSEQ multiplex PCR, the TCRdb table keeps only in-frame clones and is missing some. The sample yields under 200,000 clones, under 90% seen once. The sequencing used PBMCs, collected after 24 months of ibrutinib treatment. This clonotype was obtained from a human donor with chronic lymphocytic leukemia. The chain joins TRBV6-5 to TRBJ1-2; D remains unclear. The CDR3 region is CASSLFLGSDGYTF. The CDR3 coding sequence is TGTGCCAGCAGCCTATTCTTAGGGTCTGACGGCTACACCTTC.